This T cell receptor beta chain was profiled in a study of blood T cell repertoires in COVID-19. Whole-study context: Sources were T cells, B-cell-depleted T cells, or PBMCs; the material itself was cDNA or gDNA.

TCRdb's table, derived via immunoSEQ multiplex PCR, lists solely in-frame clones and lacks some. The table lists around 210,000 clones, 65% to 90% of them singletons. Per germline, CDR1 MGHRA and CDR2 YSYEKL. After removal of 0 bases from V and 9 bases from J, the junction contained 11 bases not matched to a gene. The CDR3 spans 17 residues. The sequence derives from a man aged 45 to 65 with COVID-19, enrolled during active disease. The specimen was peripheral blood. J is TRBJ2-1 and V is TRBV4-1; 10 nucleotides line up with TRBD2. CDR3 protein: CASSQEGAAGGRSEQFF. As DNA, the CDR3 is TGCGCCAGCAGCCAAGAAGGCGCAGCGGGGGGGCGATCTGAGCAGTTCTTC.